The subject of this entry is one T cell receptor (beta chain). The target antigen is unknown. A sample-barcoded 5' primer and a J-beta primer mix were used in a second PCR of roughly 7 to 11 cycles. MiXCR, run by TCRdb on the 5' RACE reads, gives a single entry per CDR3 protein. This sample has approximately 1,700,000 distinct CDR3 sequences, with around 40% found just once. This entry belongs to a study of blood T cells in healthy people across ages. Study results and caveats: Age showed a roughly linear inverse relationship with TCR beta diversity per million T cells. Both naive CD4+ cell counts and diversity were greater in long-lived donors than in aged donors.

This CDR3 is built from 14 residues. Trimming shortened V by 2 bases and J by 0 bases, and 9 bases separated the two germline ends. Germline CDR1 is SGDLS and CDR2 is YYNGEE. The gene calls are TRBV9 and TRBJ2-7; D uncertain. Material: blood. The TCR was taken from a human donor in good health. The CDR3 DNA reads as TGTGCCAGCAGCGTTGGACCGTACTCCTACGAGCAGTACTTC. It is translated as CASSVGPYSYEQYF. Drawing the rest from reference TRBV9 and TRBJ2-7, the complete variable domain is DSGVTQTPKHLITATGQRVTLRCSPRSGDLSVYWYQQSLDQGLQFLIQYYNGEERAKGNILERFSAQQFPDLHSELNLSSLELGDSALYFCASSVGPYSYEQYFGPGTRLTVT.